These 22 T cell receptor gamma chains were all obtained from the same sample, sequenced in a study of gamma-delta chains in newborns, infants, children. TCRdb redid the clone calls on the reads with CATT. In total, the table holds approximately 65 gamma-chain clones. Sequencing was performed on blood. Every receptor here comes from a child who received the measles vaccine. This table probably holds off-target reads from a library built for another chain.

The V gene is listed as TRGV9; no J gene was called. The CDR3 loop spans 15 amino acids. Germline assignment: CDR1 GITISATS and CDR2 ISYDGTV (reference sequence). The CDR3 loop reads CACDTLGDMTAQLFF. As DNA, the CDR3 is TGTGCCTGTGACACCTTGGGGGATATGACAGCACAACTCTTCTTT.

The V gene is listed as TRGV9; no J gene was called. The CDR3 has 14 residues. Germline CDR1 GITISATS, CDR2 ISYDGTV (reference sequence). The CDR3 here is CACDILGDTAQLFF. The CDR3 nucleotides are TGTGCCTGTGACATACTGGGGGATACAGCACAACTCTTCTTT.

To note about this clone: The limits of the CDR3 on the DNA are not certain, so only TCRdb's listed CDR3 is given. The V gene is listed as TRGV9; no J gene was called. The CDR3 is made up of 25 amino acids, end residues included. Germline V gives CDR1 GITISATS, CDR2 ISYDGTV (reference sequence). The CDR3 here is CACDTVRQSSWDTRQMFFGTGIKLF.

Note on this clone: The DNA is left out, because the CDR3 cannot be placed on it with certainty; the CDR3 is given as TCRdb lists it. No J gene was called, and the V gene is TRGV9. From its first to its last residue, the CDR3 has 26 amino acids. Germline V CDR1 and CDR2: GITISATS, ISYDGTV (reference sequence). The CDR3 is CACDPARLGDSWDTRQMFFGTGIKLF.

About this clone: It is unclear where the CDR3 begins or ends on the DNA, so no DNA is shown, and the CDR3 is as TCRdb lists it. V gene TRGV9 was called; the J gene was not. In germline, CDR1 is GITISATS, CDR2 ISYDGTV (reference sequence). The CDR3 length is 25 residues, termini included. The chain's CDR3 is CACDTVLGDTWDTRQMFFGTGIKLF.

The J gene is uncalled and the V gene is TRGV9. Germline CDR1 is GITISATS and CDR2 is ISYDGTV (reference sequence). The CDR3 consists of 17 residues. CDR3 in amino acids: CACDTVLGMGVTAQLFF. The CDR3 DNA is TGTGCCTGTGACACCGTTCTGGGGATGGGGGTAACAGCACAACTCTTCTTT.

The V gene corresponds to TRGV9; no J gene was called. There are 16 residues in the CDR3. Germline CDR1 and CDR2: GITISATS and ISYDGTV (reference sequence). CDR3 in DNA: TGTGCCTGTGACTTACTGGGGGAAGCTTTGACAGCACAACTCTTCTTT. It yields the protein CACDLLGEALTAQLFF.

This rearrangement joins TRGV9 to TRGJP. The V segment lost 0 bases and the J segment 7 bases; nucleotides outside the gene matches: 9. The CDR3 length is 18 residues. Germline CDR1 and CDR2: GITISATS and ISYDGTV (reference sequence). The chain's CDR3 is CALWEVRLWELGKKIKVF. The CDR3 nucleotides are TGTGCCTTGTGGGAGGTGCGATTATGGGAGTTGGGCAAAAAAATCAAGGTATTT.

The V gene call is TRGV9, and the J gene call is absent. Germline values: CDR1 GITISATS, CDR2 ISYDGTV (reference sequence). The CDR3 is 20 residues long. CDR3 amino acids: CALNETDCGALPPLTAQLFF. CDR3 nucleotide sequence: TGTGCCTTAAATGAGACCGACTGCGGGGCTCTCCCCCCTTTGACAGCACAGCTCTTCTTT.

There is no J gene call, but TRGV9 is given as the V gene. Germline assignment: CDR1 GITISATS and CDR2 ISYDGTV (reference sequence). The CDR3 runs to 14 residues. The CDR3 spells CACDVLGDTAQLFF. The CDR3 region has the DNA TGTGCCTGTGACGTACTGGGGGATACAGCACAACTCTTCTTT.

This clone has just one count. The J gene has no call, while the V gene is TRGV9. The CDR3 extends over 20 amino acids. The germline V gene has CDR1 GITISATS and CDR2 ISYDGTV (reference sequence). The DNA of the CDR3 is TGTGCCTTTGGCATAATGAGGTTCCACTACCAGGGATACTTGACAGCACAACTCTTCTTT. This codes for CAFGIMRFHYQGYLTAQLFF.

A V gene of TRGV9 was called, but no J gene was assigned. The CDR3 loop spans 18 amino acids. The germline gives CDR1 GITISATS, CDR2 ISYDGTV (reference sequence). CDR3 amino acids: CACDTLGTGGSETAQLFF. CDR3 DNA sequence: TGTGCCTGTGACACCCTTGGTACTGGGGGATCCGAGACAGCACAACTCTTCTTT.

On this clone itself: It is unclear where the CDR3 begins or ends on the DNA, so no DNA is shown, and the CDR3 is as TCRdb lists it. With the J gene uncalled, the V gene is TRGV9. The CDR3 length equals 26 residues, ends included. Germline values: CDR1 GITISATS, CDR2 ISYDGTV (reference sequence). CDR3 sequence: CACDTVLGDSSWDTRQMFFGTGIKLF.

On this clone: The DNA is left out, because the CDR3 cannot be placed on it with certainty; the CDR3 is given as TCRdb lists it. A V gene of TRGV9 was called, but no J gene was assigned. Germline lookup yields CDR1 GITISATS and CDR2 ISYDGTV (reference sequence). The length of the CDR3 is 25 amino acids, counting both ends. This CDR3 reads CACDIGDKLSWDTRQMFFGTGIKLF.

About this clone: The DNA is left out, because the CDR3 cannot be placed on it with certainty; the CDR3 is given as TCRdb lists it. The V gene call reads TRGV9; no J gene was called. Germline assignment: CDR1 GITISATS and CDR2 ISYDGTV (reference sequence). The CDR3 has 25 amino acids, counting both end residues. The CDR3 here is CACDTVTQSSWDTRQMFFGTGIKLF.

As to this clone: No DNA is shown, since the ends of the CDR3 on it are uncertain; the CDR3 is the one TCRdb lists. The V gene reported is TRGV9; the J gene is uncalled. The length of the CDR3 is 25 amino acids, counting both ends. The germline gives CDR1 GITISATS, CDR2 ISYDGTV (reference sequence). CDR3 sequence reads: CACDTWGTSSWDTRQMFFGTGIKLF.

With regard to this clone: The DNA is left out, because the CDR3 cannot be placed on it with certainty; the CDR3 is given as TCRdb lists it. The CDR3 sequence is CACDTVGVSSWDTRQMFFGTGIKLF. The V gene is given as TRGV9, and no J gene call is available. The germline gives CDR1 GITISATS, CDR2 ISYDGTV (reference sequence). 25 amino acids form the CDR3, both terminal residues included.

In this sample, this clone turned up a few times. The DNA is left out, because the CDR3 cannot be placed on it with certainty; the CDR3 is given as TCRdb lists it. No J gene call was made, and the V gene is TRGV9. Germline V gene sequence: CDR1 GITISATS, CDR2 ISYDGTV (reference sequence). The CDR3 contains 26 residues when both ends are counted. CDR3 region: CACDKNRNAISWDTRQMFFGTGIKLF.

The V gene was identified as TRGV9, while no J gene was called. Germline CDR1 reads GITISATS; CDR2 reads ISYDGTV (reference sequence). The CDR3 loop spans 19 amino acids. CDR3 amino acids: CACDTVLGDKGALTAQLFF. In DNA form, the CDR3 reads TGTGCCTGTGACACCGTACTGGGGGATAAAGGGGCTTTGACAGCACAACTCTTCTTT.

This clone was counted once. The V gene call reads TRGV9; no J gene was called. Germline CDR1 GITISATS, CDR2 ISYDGTV (reference sequence). The CDR3 is made up of 17 amino acids. The DNA of the CDR3 is TGTGCCTGTGACACCGTATCTGGGGGATACGCGGCAGCACAACTCTTCTTT. Its protein product is CACDTVSGGYAAAQLFF.

V gene assignment gives TRGV9, but the J gene was left uncalled. CDR3 size: 18 residues. Germline assignment: CDR1 GITISATS and CDR2 ISYDGTV (reference sequence). CDR3 coding DNA: TGTGCCTGTGACACCGTTGGGGGATACTGGGCTTTGACATCACAACTCTTCTTT. This sequence encodes CACDTVGGYWALTSQLFF.

A remark on this clone: The DNA is omitted, as the CDR3 cannot be located on it reliably, and the CDR3 follows TCRdb's listing. The V gene corresponds to TRGV9; no J gene was called. The germline CDR1 and CDR2 sequences are GITISATS and ISYDGTV (reference sequence). The CDR3 adds up to 25 amino acids, both ends counted. This chain's CDR3 is CACDTGTPSSWDTRQMFFGTGIKLF.